These 25 T cell receptor beta chains were all obtained from the same sample, sequenced in a study of shared clonotypes between healthy human individuals. Sequencing used immunoSEQ multiplex PCR; TCRdb keeps in-frame clones, though not all of them. The repertoire holds some 1 million clones, with about 74% as singletons. Material for sequencing was memory CD4+ T cells sorted from blood. This sample's subset: CD45RA-negative fraction. These receptors all come from a man younger than 30 in good health.

The table lists this clone with a few counts. The rearrangement joins TRBV18 to TRBJ1-5, with D perhaps matching TRBD1 (5 bases). The CDR3 totals 14 residues. CDR1 KGHSH and CDR2 LQKENI come from the germline V gene. The ends were cut back, 5 bases at V and 2 bases at J, with 10 bases in the middle. The CDR3 coding sequence is TGTGCCAGCTCAGGGCAGGGTGGCAATCAGCCCCAGCATTTT. Its translation: CASSGQGGNQPQHF.

This clone came up many times. The DNA of the CDR3 is TGTGCCAGTAGTAGAGGGGATCCTAGCAATCAGCCCCAGCATTTT. Protein product: CASSRGDPSNQPQHF. V usage is TRBV19 and J usage is TRBJ1-5, with D perhaps TRBD1 (5 bases). Germline assignment: CDR1 LNHDA and CDR2 SQIVND (reference sequence). Trimming took 4 bases from V and 0 from J, leaving 10 bases between them. The CDR3 sequence is 15 residues long.

This sequence joins TRBV5-1 and TRBJ1-3; D unclear. V shed 0 bases and J shed 4 bases, with 11 bases lying between them. The CDR3 consists of 15 residues. Germline V gene data show CDR1 as SGHRS and CDR2 as YFSETQ. The CDR3 region has the DNA TGCGCCAGCAGCTTGGTGTCGGGAGACGGAAACACCATATATTTT. Translated: CASSLVSGDGNTIYF.

The chain carries TRBV5-1 and TRBJ2-5; D gene uncertain. Trimming left V 4 bases short and J 1 base short, with 2 bases between. The CDR3 totals 11 residues. Germline V gene sequence: CDR1 SGHRS, CDR2 YFSETQ. The CDR3 reads CASSAQETQYF. In nucleotides, the CDR3 is TGCGCCAGCAGCGCCCAAGAGACCCAGTACTTC.

This clone is a singleton in its sample. The V gene is TRBV7-9, the J gene TRBJ1-1, with no clear D. The germline V gene encodes CDR1 SEHNR and CDR2 FQNEAQ (reference sequence). Trimming took off 5 bases at V and 0 bases at J, with 13 bases between the two ends. The CDR3 contains 15 residues. Here the CDR3 DNA reads TGTGCCAGCAGCACCGGACGGGTTATGAACACTGAAGCTTTCTTT. Protein product: CASSTGRVMNTEAFF.

This clone was counted a few times. CDR3 DNA: TGTGCCAGCTCACCGACCCTTTCGGGTCTAGAGACCCAGTACTTC. Its protein product is CASSPTLSGLETQYF. The V and J genes are TRBV18 and TRBJ2-5; no reliable D call. Germline values: CDR1 KGHSH, CDR2 LQKENI. The CDR3 totals 15 residues. The germline V and J ends were trimmed by 3 bases and 4 bases, with 15 bases remaining between them.

The CDR3 DNA sequence: TGTGCCAGCAGCGGACAGGTCAATCAGCCCCAGCATTTT. Translation gives CASSGQVNQPQHF. The chain links TRBV6-6 to TRBJ1-5, with 7 bases aligning to TRBD1. The CDR3 spans 13 residues. Germline CDR1 is MNHNY and CDR2 is SVGAGI (reference sequence). Trimming cost V 6 bases and J 3 bases; bases outside gene matches: 2.

CDR3 nucleotide sequence: TGCGCCAGCAGCCAAGCCCGTGCCGGATTAAAAGAGACCCAGTACTTC. Its protein is CASSQARAGLKETQYF. This chain joins TRBV4-3 and TRBJ2-5; D gene ambiguous. The CDR3 covers 16 residues. Trimming left V 1 base short and J 3 bases short, with 15 bases between. Germline V gene data show CDR1 as LGHNA and CDR2 as YSLEER.

The count of this clone is one. The V and J genes are TRBV2 and TRBJ1-1, with D perhaps matching TRBD1 (6 bases). The germline V gene encodes CDR1 SNHLY and CDR2 FYNNEI. Trimming removed 3 bases from V and 5 bases from J, with 22 bases in between. The CDR3 sequence is 17 residues long. The CDR3 sequence: CASSDSRGRRRGTEAFF. DNA of the CDR3: TGTGCCAGCAGTGATTCCCGAGGTCGGAGGAGGGGGACTGAAGCTTTCTTT.

The chain combines TRBV6-6 with TRBJ1-2; D gene uncertain. V lost 8 bases and J 8 bases, leaving 18 bases between the germline ends. Per the germline V gene, CDR1 is MNHNY and CDR2 is SVGAGI (reference sequence). The CDR3 sequence is 13 residues long. CDR3 residues: CASRPWTPGGYTF. In DNA form, the CDR3 reads TGTGCCAGCCGACCTTGGACCCCTGGAGGCTACACCTTC.

This sequence joins TRBV4-1 and TRBJ2-2; D uncertain. Trimming stripped 4 bases from V and 4 bases from J, with 7 bases between. The CDR3 loop spans 13 amino acids. Germline V lookup: CDR1 MGHRA, CDR2 YSYEKL. The CDR3 DNA is TGCGCCAGCAGCCCGGGTTTCACCGGGGAGCTGTTTTTT. It specifies CASSPGFTGELFF.

This chain links TRBV7-9 with TRBJ2-7, with D possibly TRBD2 on 6 matching bases. Trimming took 1 base from V and 2 from J, leaving 9 bases between them. From germline, CDR1 is SEHNR and CDR2 FQNEAQ (reference sequence). The CDR3 spans 14 residues. CDR3 coding DNA: TGTGCCAGCAGCTTAGGCGGGGTTCCCTACGAGCAGTACTTC. Its translation is CASSLGGVPYEQYF.

This chain links TRBV6-6 with TRBJ2-2; D gene unclear. The germline V gene encodes CDR1 MNHNY and CDR2 SVGAGI (reference sequence). V lost 2 bases, J lost 3 bases, and 7 bases lay in between. The length of the CDR3 is 14 residues. The CDR3 nucleotides read TGTGCCAGCAGTTACAAGCTTGACACCGGGGAGCTGTTTTTT. This codes for CASSYKLDTGELFF.

This chain uses TRBV28 with TRBJ2-1, with D hard to call. Per the germline V gene, CDR1 is MDHEN and CDR2 is SYDVKM. The V gene lost 7 bases and the J gene lost 8 bases, with 9 bases spanning the gap. This CDR3 region has 11 residues. CDR3 bases: TGTGCCAGCACCAATGGGTATGAGCAGTTCTTC. This codes for CASTNGYEQFF.

V gene TRBV5-1 combines with J gene TRBJ1-4; the match to TRBD1 covers 7 bases. V was pared by 3 bases and J by 3 bases, with 5 bases of the junction left unmatched. Germline lookup yields CDR1 SGHRS and CDR2 YFSETQ. This CDR3 is 15 amino acids long. CDR3 amino acids: CASSSQGTANEKLFF. In DNA, the CDR3 is TGCGCCAGCAGCTCCCAGGGGACAGCTAATGAAAAACTGTTTTTT.

A note on this clone: This could be a read error, since a much larger clone is one nucleotide away. The genes are TRBV7-2 and TRBJ2-2; D not certain. CDR1 is SGHTA and CDR2 is FQGNSA in the germline V gene. Between the trimmed V and J ends, which lost 5 bases and 3 bases, there was a span of 4 bases. This CDR3 region has 12 residues. Here the CDR3 DNA reads TGTACCAGCAGCCTCGACACCGGGGAGCTGTTTTTT. This gives the protein CTSSLDTGELFF.

This chain links TRBV6-5 with TRBJ2-3, with 7 nucleotides matching TRBD1. V shed 5 bases and J 4 bases; nucleotides not matched to a gene: 6. Germline lookup yields CDR1 MNHEY and CDR2 SVGAGI. CDR3 length: 14 residues. This chain's CDR3 is CASSPGGAADTQYF. The CDR3 region has the DNA TGTGCCAGCAGTCCAGGGGGAGCAGCAGATACGCAGTATTTT.

Worth noting for this clone: This sample includes further DNA sequences coding for the same CDR3. The genes are TRBV5-1 and TRBJ2-3; TRBD2 matches at 13 bases. This CDR3 contains 16 residues. CDR1 and CDR2 from the germline V gene are SGHRS and YFSETQ. V lost 2 bases, J lost 3 bases, and 3 bases stayed unmatched. The CDR3 DNA reads as TGCGCCAGCAGCTTAGGACTAGCGGGAGTTACAGATACGCAGTATTTT. Its translation: CASSLGLAGVTDTQYF.

With regard to this clone: The sample has other DNA sequences that encode this CDR3 too. This chain connects TRBV5-1 to TRBJ2-5; D is perhaps TRBD2 (5 bases). The CDR3 loop spans 14 amino acids. Trimming pared 0 bases from V and 5 bases from J, leaving 11 bases between. CDR1 is SGHRS, CDR2 YFSETQ, per germline. This CDR3 reads CASSLDSRGETQYF. The DNA for the CDR3 is TGCGCCAGCAGCTTGGATAGCCGCGGGGAGACCCAGTACTTC.

The J gene is TRBJ1-6, the V gene TRBV19; unclear D gene. Germline V gene lookup returns CDR1 LNHDA and CDR2 SQIVND (reference sequence). Trimming took off 2 bases at V and 7 bases at J, with 6 bases between the two ends. The CDR3 totals 13 residues. This CDR3 reads CASSITGNSPLHF. For the CDR3, the DNA is TGTGCCAGTAGTATAACGGGGAATTCACCCCTCCACTTT.

The CDR3 sequence: CASSLETTTNEKLFF. CDR3 bases: TGTGCCAGCAGCTTAGAAACTACAACTAATGAAAAACTGTTTTTT. This chain joins TRBV7-9 and TRBJ1-4; D not resolved. V was pared by 1 base and J by 0 bases, with 6 bases between. Germline CDR1 and CDR2: SEHNR and FQNEAQ (reference sequence). The CDR3 extends over 15 amino acids.

On this clone itself: Other DNA sequences in this specimen translate into the identical CDR3. The chain employs TRBV2 and TRBJ1-3; no clear D gene. The CDR3 runs 14 residues. Germline CDR1 reads SNHLY; CDR2 reads FYNNEI. V lost 3 bases and J 0 bases, leaving 6 bases between the germline ends. DNA of the CDR3: TGTGCCAGCAGTGACAGAAGCTCTGGAAACACCATATATTTT. Protein: CASSDRSSGNTIYF.

This clone came up many times. The DNA for the CDR3 is TGTGCCAGTACTCCGCAGGGGAACAGGCCCCAAGAGACCCAGTACTTC. Amino acid sequence: CASTPQGNRPQETQYF. The chain is built from TRBV19 and TRBJ2-5; tentative D call: TRBD1 (6 bases). Germline values: CDR1 LNHDA, CDR2 SQIVND (reference sequence). This CDR3 has 16 residues. V lost 7 bases and J lost 1, with 19 bases in between.

The chain uses TRBV4-1 and TRBJ2-7; D is undetermined. This CDR3 is 12 amino acids long. Trimming removed 6 bases at V and 4 bases at J, with 10 bases between. The germline V gene has CDR1 MGHRA and CDR2 YSYEKL. CDR3 nucleotides: TGCGCCAGCAGTGTCTCCGGGTACGAGCAGTACTTC. This encodes CASSVSGYEQYF.

The rearrangement links TRBV7-3 to TRBJ1-1, with 11 bases fitting TRBD1. V gave up 6 bases and J gave up 5 bases; unmatched junction bases: 8. Germline assignment: CDR1 SGHTA and CDR2 FQGTGA. The CDR3 has 15 residues. In DNA form, the CDR3 reads TGTGCCAGCAGTCGGGACAGGGGGTATAATACTGAAGCTTTCTTT. It codes for CASSRDRGYNTEAFF.